This T cell receptor (beta chain) was observed in a study of a mutant IDH1 vaccine in newly diagnosed glioma (dated by TCRdb to about 2021). About the study as a whole: Patients were given eight vaccinations, in weeks 1, 3, 5, 7, 11, 15, 19 and 23, which matched visits V03 through V10. Peripheral blood was collected at six visits: V03 (baseline), V05, V07, V10, V12 and V13. Longitudinal TCRB deep sequencing was performed for some 25 treated patients wherever samples were available for exploratory analyses. Vaccination started 4-6 weeks after radiotherapy alone, or was given together with temozolomide cycles in the groups whose treatment included chemotherapy. Of the approximately 30 treated patients, 62.5% were male and 37.5% were female, and a mean age of approximately 40 years was recorded. Before enrollment, most patients had been given radiochemotherapy with temozolomide as standard therapy, while the rest had received either radiotherapy alone or temozolomide alone.

The CDR3, cysteine through phenylalanine, is 15 amino acids long. Kept here is only the CDR3 DNA, which spans 45 bases and is read in frame from base 1. From V the trimming removes 6 bases and from J it removes 8 bases, while the gene matches leave 9 bases of the junction unaccounted for. CDR1 KGHSH and CDR2 LQKENI are derived from the germline V gene. A note on this clone: Its cognate antigen has yet to be identified. Per-base qualities were not stored, and no clone one base away is much larger.

Preparation of the library involved the immunoSEQ multiplex PCR assay. Rearranged TCR beta chain sequences were amplified with the hsTCRB Kit following the manufacturer's protocol. TCRB libraries were sequenced on an Illumina MiSeq. The authors processed their data as follows. The proprietary platform of the kit vendor was used for demultiplexing, trimming and gene mapping. Not all clones reach the TCRdb copy of this immuneACCESS table, which keeps in-frame sequences only. Checked studies attribute under half of the gap to unresolved V genes and leave the rest unexplained. D and trimming were read from the DNA, whereas the V and J calls and clone size are those reported in that table. The sample table holds 20,000 to 25,000 clones, of which about 70% were seen once. The ten largest clones take up approximately 9.9% of the sample. Study-wide conclusions, independent of this receptor: The authors noted that analyses of patient blood samples could not be reproduced because of sample limitations. Availability determined which PBMC samples were chosen for TCRB deep sequencing. Immune responses induced by the vaccine were seen in over 80% of patients across multiple MHC alleles. Pseudoprogression appeared unrelated to alterations in the top peripheral T cell clonotypes detected by TCRB sequencing.

In light of the paper, this sample's time point label describes: week 11, during vaccination. A 20-mer mutant IDH1 peptide at 300 micrograms in Montanide made up each vaccine dose, which was injected subcutaneously together with topical imiquimod. Newly diagnosed WHO grade 3 or 4 IDH1-mutant astrocytomas showing loss of nuclear ATRX were present in the donors. The samples were drawn from NOA16, a multicentre, single-arm, open-label phase I trial in Germany that tested a mutant IDH1 peptide vaccine in humans for the first time. The DNeasy Blood and Tissue Kit was used to extract genomic DNA from EDTA blood for TCRB sequencing.

This chain is built from TRBV18 and TRBJ1-5, with 11 junctional bases fitting TRBD1. The starting material was peripheral blood mononuclear cells (PBMCs), obtained from a glioma patient whose treatment included an IDH1 peptide vaccine. The source is a man between 18 and 29 years old with glioma. Some clones in this sample may be carry-over from other donors' samples. CDR3 protein: CASSRTGGFVEPQHF. The sequenced DNA: TGTGCCAGCTCGCGGACAGGGGGCTTTGTAGAGCCCCAGCATTTT.